This T cell receptor beta chain was sequenced during a study of beta chain features in type 1 diabetes. Findings and limits, study-wide: Among patients with Type 1 diabetes, TCRB CDR3s were moderately but significantly shorter in every one of the four CD4+ subsets.

Germline trimming cut 3 bases from V and 14 bases from J; bases unmatched to any gene: 11. This CDR3 is 14 amino acids long. This clone was found a few times. What it binds is unknown. Reverse transcription of all isolated RNA meant that expressed TCRB transcripts were sequenced. Data came from immunoSEQ multiplex PCR; TCRdb stores just in-frame clones and leaves some out. Of more than 200,000 clones listed, 16% are singletons. The sample was naive CD4+ T cells from blood. The genes are TRBV23-1 and TRBJ2-1; TRBD2 matches at 9 bases. TRBV23-1 is flagged as an ORF with uncertain function. The source is a man aged 25 to 45 with type 1 diabetes. In DNA, the CDR3 is TGCGCCAGCAGTCAGCCCGGGACTAGCCAATCCGAGTTCTTC. Translating gives CASSQPGTSQSEFF.